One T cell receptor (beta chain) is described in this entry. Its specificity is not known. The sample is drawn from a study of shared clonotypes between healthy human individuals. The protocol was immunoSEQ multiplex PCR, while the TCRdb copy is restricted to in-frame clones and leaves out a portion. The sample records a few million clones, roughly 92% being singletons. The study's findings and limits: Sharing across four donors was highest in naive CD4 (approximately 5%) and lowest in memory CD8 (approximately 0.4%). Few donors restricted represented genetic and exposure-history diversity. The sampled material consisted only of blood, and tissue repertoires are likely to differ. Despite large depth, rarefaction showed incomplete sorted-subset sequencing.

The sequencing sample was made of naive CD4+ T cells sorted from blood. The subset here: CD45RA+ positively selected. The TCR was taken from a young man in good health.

The CDR3 DNA is TGTGCCATCAGTGAGGAGGGAATTAATCAGCCCCAGCATTTT. It translates to CAISEEGINQPQHF. The gene calls are TRBV10-3 and TRBJ1-5; D gene uncertain. The germline CDR1 and CDR2 sequences are ENHRY and SYGVKD. This CDR3 has 14 residues. V was pared by 2 bases and J by 4 bases, with 9 bases between.